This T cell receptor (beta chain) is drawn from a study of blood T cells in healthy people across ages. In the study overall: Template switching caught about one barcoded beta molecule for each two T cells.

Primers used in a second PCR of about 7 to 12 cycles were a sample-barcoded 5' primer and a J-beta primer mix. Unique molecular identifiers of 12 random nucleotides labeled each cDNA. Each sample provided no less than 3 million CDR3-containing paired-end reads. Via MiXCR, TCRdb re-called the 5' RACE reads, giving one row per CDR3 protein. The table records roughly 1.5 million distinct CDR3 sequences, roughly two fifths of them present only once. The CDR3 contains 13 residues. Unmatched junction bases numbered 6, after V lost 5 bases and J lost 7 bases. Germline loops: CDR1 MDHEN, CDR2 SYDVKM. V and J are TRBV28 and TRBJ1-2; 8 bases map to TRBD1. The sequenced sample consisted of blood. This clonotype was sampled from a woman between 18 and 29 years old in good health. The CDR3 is CASSISGGRGYTF. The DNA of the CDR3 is TGTGCCAGCAGTATCTCAGGGGGCCGTGGCTACACCTTC.